A single T cell receptor beta chain is shown here with its context. The antigen is not known. After re-calling the 5' RACE reads, TCRdb lists one entry per CDR3 protein, DNA absent. The sample table includes 350,000 to 500,000 distinct CDR3 sequences. This entry belongs to a study of T cells expressing NK-cell markers. Whole-study results and caveats: In a group of about six donors, dominant NKG2C+ clonotypes represented about 1.0-8% of CD8+ T cells.

The clonotype originates from a woman aged 18 to 75 in good health. The sequencing sample was made of blood T cells: a sorted CD56 or NKG2C T cell subset, CD4+ or CD8+ T cells, or bulk PBMC T cells (not recorded which).

CDR3: CASSPQKDRDQGNYWETQYF. The chain carries TRBV28 and TRBJ2-5; with no DNA, the TCRdb D assignment of TRBD1 cannot be verified. In germline, CDR1 is MDHEN, CDR2 SYDVKM. The CDR3 sequence is 20 residues long.